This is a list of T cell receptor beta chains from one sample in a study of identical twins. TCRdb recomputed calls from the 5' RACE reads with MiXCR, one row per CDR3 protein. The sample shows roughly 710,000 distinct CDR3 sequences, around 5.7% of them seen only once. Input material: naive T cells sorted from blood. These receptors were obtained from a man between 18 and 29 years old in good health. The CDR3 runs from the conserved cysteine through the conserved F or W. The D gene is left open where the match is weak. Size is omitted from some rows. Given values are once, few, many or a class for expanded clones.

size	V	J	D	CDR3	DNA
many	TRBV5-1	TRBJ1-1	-	CASSLGGLTEAFF	TGCGCCAGCAGCTTGGGGGGACTCACTGAAGCTTTCTTT
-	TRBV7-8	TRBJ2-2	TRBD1	CASSSPTGAPNTGELFF	TGTGCCAGCAGCTCCCCAACAGGGGCTCCGAACACCGGGGAGCTGTTTTTT
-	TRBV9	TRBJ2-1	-	CASSVGGSEQFF	TGTGCCAGCAGCGTAGGGGGCTCTGAGCAGTTCTTC
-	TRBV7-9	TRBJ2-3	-	CASSKGLDTQYF	TGTGCCAGCTCAAAGGGGCTAGATACGCAGTATTTT
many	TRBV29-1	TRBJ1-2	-	CSVETLGPTNAF	TGCAGCGTTGAAACCCTCGGACCGACTAACGCCTTC
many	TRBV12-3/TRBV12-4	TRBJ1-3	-	CASSYGQRSGNTIYF	TGTGCCAGCAGTTACGGACAACGCTCTGGAAACACCATATATTTT
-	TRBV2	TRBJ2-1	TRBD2	CASVGLAGVNEQFF	TGTGCCAGCGTAGGACTAGCGGGAGTAAATGAGCAGTTCTTC
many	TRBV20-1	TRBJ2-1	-	CSALSRADYNEQFF	TGCAGTGCCCTTAGCAGAGCGGACTACAATGAGCAGTTCTTC
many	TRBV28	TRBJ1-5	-	CASSLSGYNQPQHF	TGTGCCAGCAGTTTAAGTGGGTACAATCAGCCCCAGCATTTT
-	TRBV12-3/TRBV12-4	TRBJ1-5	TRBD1	CASTARAHRGSSNQPQHF	TGTGCCAGCACCGCAAGGGCCCACAGGGGGAGTAGCAATCAGCCCCAGCATTTT
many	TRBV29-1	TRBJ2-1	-	CSVEDLYNEQFF	TGCAGCGTTGAAGATCTGTACAATGAGCAGTTCTTC
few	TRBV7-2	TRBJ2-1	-	CASGVYGEQFF	TGTGCCAGCGGGGTATACGGTGAGCAGTTCTTC
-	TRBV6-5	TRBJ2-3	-	CASSYWKTDTQYF	TGTGCCAGCAGTTACTGGAAAACAGATACGCAGTATTTT
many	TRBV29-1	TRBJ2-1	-	CSVWENEQFF	TGCAGCGTTTGGGAGAATGAGCAGTTCTTC
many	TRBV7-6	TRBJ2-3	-	CASSKTTPSGLRDTQYF	TGTGCCAGCAGCAAAACCACCCCGTCGGGGTTGAGAGATACGCAGTATTTT
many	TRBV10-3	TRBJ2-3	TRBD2	CAVSTAGGRSDTQYF	TGTGCCGTCTCAACCGCGGGGGGTCGTAGCGATACGCAGTATTTT
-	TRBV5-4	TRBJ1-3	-	CASSLLGGSSGNTIYF	TGTGCCAGCAGCTTGTTAGGAGGGAGCTCTGGAAACACCATATATTTT
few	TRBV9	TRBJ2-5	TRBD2	CASSVGTRRETQYF	TGTGCCAGCAGCGTAGGGACTAGACGCGAGACCCAGTACTTC
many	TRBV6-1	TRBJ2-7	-	CASFGGTYYEQYF	TGTGCCAGCTTCGGCGGGACCTACTACGAGCAGTACTTC
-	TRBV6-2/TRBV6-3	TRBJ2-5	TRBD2	CASRSGLAGDQETQYF	TGTGCCAGCAGGAGCGGACTAGCGGGAGACCAGGAGACCCAGTACTTC
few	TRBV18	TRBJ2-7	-	CASSAGGQPYEQYF	TGTGCCAGCTCTGCGGGGGGACAGCCCTACGAGCAGTACTTC
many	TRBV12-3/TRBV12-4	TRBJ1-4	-	CASSFREDNEKLFF	TGTGCCAGCAGTTTCAGGGAAGATAATGAAAAACTGTTTTTT